This TCR beta chain derives from a study of T-cell reconstitution after alpha-beta-depleted transplantation in children. This clonotype was found a few times. The antigen is unknown. In germline, CDR1 is SGHDT, CDR2 YYEEEE. V dropped 0 bases and J dropped 4 bases, with 17 bases sitting between them. There are 17 residues in the CDR3. Study outcomes and limitations: Alpha-beta T cells about two months after transplant reportedly derived from several hundred expanded graft clones. There were some patients whose high TCRbeta diversity at day 60 came from surviving recipient T cells and thymic progenitors.

Molecular barcoding with unique molecular identifiers was used for the TCRbeta library. One entry per CDR3 protein, called by TCRdb with MiXCR from the PCR reads. The sample shows 500,000 to 750,000 distinct CDR3 sequences, 27% of them seen only once. This TCR came from a boy younger than two with Wiskott-Aldrich syndrome, due to receive a stem cell transplant. Sequencing used PBMCs, obtained before TCRalphabeta/CD19-depleted stem cell transplant. The rearrangement links TRBV5-6 to TRBJ1-5; no clear D gene. The CDR3, as DNA: TGTGCCAGCAGCTTGGGTACCGGGAGAGCGACAAATCAGCCCCAGCATTTT. This translates into CASSLGTGRATNQPQHF.